This TCR beta chain is drawn from a study of shared clonotypes between healthy human individuals. On the study more broadly: Ranging from 18 to 49 in age, donors were two women and three men. Findings and limits, study-wide: Clonotypes not shared had lower generation probabilities than those common to all four donors. Between a handful of donors, naive CD4 clonotypes were shared at a level of approximately 5%. Memory subsets generally showed lower estimated richness than naive subsets.

The repertoire was sequenced with immunoSEQ multiplex PCR; TCRdb's copy has only in-frame clones and lacks some. Of over 1.4 million clones in the sample, about 96% are singletons; the top ten hold approximately 1.1%. As regards this clone: Antigen specificity is unknown.

There are 17 residues in the CDR3. Looked up from germline, CDR1 is SGHNT and CDR2 is YYREEE (reference sequence). V dropped 5 bases and J dropped 5; count of bases not matched to a gene: 9. The source of this sequence is a young man in good health. The rearrangement links TRBV5-4 to TRBJ2-2; 13 nucleotides match TRBD2. The sample taken for sequencing was naive CD4+ T cells sorted from blood. Specified subset: CD45RA+ positively selected. The CDR3 sequence is CASSRTSGSKWTGELFF. CDR3 nucleotides: TGTGCCAGCAGTCGGACTAGCGGGAGTAAGTGGACCGGGGAGCTGTTTTTT.